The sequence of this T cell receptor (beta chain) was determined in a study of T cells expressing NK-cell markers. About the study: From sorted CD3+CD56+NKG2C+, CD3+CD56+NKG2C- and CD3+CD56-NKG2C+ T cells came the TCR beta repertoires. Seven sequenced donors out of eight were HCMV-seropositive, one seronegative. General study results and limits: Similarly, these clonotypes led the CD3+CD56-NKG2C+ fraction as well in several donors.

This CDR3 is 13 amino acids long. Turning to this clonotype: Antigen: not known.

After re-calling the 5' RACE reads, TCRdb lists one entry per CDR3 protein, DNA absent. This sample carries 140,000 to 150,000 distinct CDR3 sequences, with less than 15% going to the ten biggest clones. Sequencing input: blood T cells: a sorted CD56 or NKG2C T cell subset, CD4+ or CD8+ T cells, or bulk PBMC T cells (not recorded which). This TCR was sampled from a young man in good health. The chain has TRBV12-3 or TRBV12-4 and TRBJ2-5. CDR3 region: CASSVLEQETQYF.